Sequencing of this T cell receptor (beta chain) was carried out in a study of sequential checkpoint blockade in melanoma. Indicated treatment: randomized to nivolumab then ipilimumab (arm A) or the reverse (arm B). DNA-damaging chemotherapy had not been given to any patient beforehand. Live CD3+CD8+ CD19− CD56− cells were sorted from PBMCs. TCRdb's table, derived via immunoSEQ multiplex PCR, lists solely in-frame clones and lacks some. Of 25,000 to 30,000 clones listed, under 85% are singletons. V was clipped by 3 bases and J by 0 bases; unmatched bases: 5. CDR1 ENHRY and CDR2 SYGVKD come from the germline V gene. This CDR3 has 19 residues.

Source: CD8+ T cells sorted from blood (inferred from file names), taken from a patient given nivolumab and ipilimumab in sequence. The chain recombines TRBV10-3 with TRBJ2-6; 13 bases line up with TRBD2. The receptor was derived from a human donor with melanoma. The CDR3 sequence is CAISDPGLAGPSGANVLTF. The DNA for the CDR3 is TGTGCCATCAGTGACCCGGGACTAGCGGGACCCTCTGGGGCCAACGTCCTGACTTTC.